One TCR beta chain is described in this entry. Original analysis: Estimation of nucleated cell counts relied on the amplification of reference gene primers. Sequenced by immunoSEQ multiplex PCR; TCRdb stores in-frame clones only, minus some. V and J calls and clone size follow that table, whereas D and trimming were derived from the DNA. In the table there are about 240,000 clones, around 81% of which are singletons. The data were taken from a study of blood T cell repertoires in COVID-19. For the study at large: From the United States, Italy and Spain came samples of acute and convalescent COVID-19. T cells, B-cell-depleted T cells, or PBMCs provided the cDNA or gDNA that served as material.

The CDR3 length is 15 residues. The germline V gene has CDR1 SGHNT and CDR2 YYREEE (reference sequence). The V and J ends lost 0 bases and 2 bases respectively, with 11 bases between them. This receptor was identified in a man aged 25 to 40 who had recovered from COVID-19. The sample taken for sequencing was peripheral blood. This chain connects TRBV5-4 to TRBJ1-2; no clear D gene. The CDR3 sequence is CASSLAQAGNYGYTF. The CDR3 DNA follows: TGTGCCAGCAGCTTGGCGCAGGCAGGAAACTATGGCTACACCTTC.